The clone carrying this T cell receptor beta chain was seen only a few times. Template material for amplifying TCR beta CDR3 regions consisted of RNA transcripts. The HTBI primer set was used in a first-round RT-PCR of the TCR CDR3. TCRdb recomputed calls from the multiplex PCR reads with MiXCR, one row per CDR3 protein. The sample has hundreds of thousands of distinct CDR3 sequences, around 15% seen once. These data originate in a study of T cells in Graves' hyperthyroidism and ophthalmopathy. Study as a whole: The initial diagnosis was the point when peripheral blood was collected, ahead of any treatment.

CDR3 length: 14 residues. With 6 bases removed from V and 1 base from J, the gap between germline ends came to 14 bases. From germline, CDR1 is SGHRS and CDR2 YFSETQ. Ophthalmopathy patients had moderate-to-severe active disease, CAS ≥3, NOSPECS ≥4, and disease duration under 3 months. Lactation, pregnancy, other autoimmune disease or uncontrolled infection led to exclusion of patients. The TCR originated in a woman aged 45-65 years with Graves' ophthalmopathy. This chain uses TRBV5-1 with TRBJ2-7; the D is unclear. The material sequenced was blood. The CDR3 bases are TGCGCCAGCAAGAACGGCTTAGGGTCCTACGAGCAGTACTTC. It translates to CASKNGLGSYEQYF.